Below, 9 T cell receptor beta chains from the same sample are listed, as sequenced in a study of blood T cell repertoires in COVID-19. Repertoires were generated with immunoSEQ multiplex PCR, while TCRdb's copy carries only in-frame clones and drops some. The sample carries over 200,000 clones, over 80% recorded once. The specimen was peripheral blood. The receptors here all came from a man aged 25-40 years with COVID-19, enrolled during active disease.

The chain links TRBV6-6 to TRBJ2-2; 8 bases map to TRBD2. The length of the CDR3 is 14 residues. Germline V gives CDR1 MNHNY, CDR2 SVGAGI (reference sequence). V lost 8 bases and J lost 6; bases outside the gene matches: 8. The CDR3 protein is CASRPTGGAGELFF. CDR3 DNA sequence: TGTGCCAGCCGGCCTACCGGGGGGGCCGGGGAGCTGTTTTTT.

The chain carries TRBV5-4 and TRBJ2-7, with TRBD1 matching over 8 bases. Germline lookup yields CDR1 SGHNT and CDR2 YYREEE (reference sequence). The CDR3 is made up of 14 amino acids. V trimming: 0 bases; J trimming: 1 base; junction bases outside the gene matches: 0. The CDR3 nucleotides are TGTGCCAGCAGCTTGGGACAGGGGTCCTACGAGCAGTACTTC. It codes for CASSLGQGSYEQYF.

This clone was observed a single time. The chain recombines TRBV6-2 or TRBV6-3 with TRBJ2-3, with a weak D call TRBD1 (6 bases). Deletions cut 6 bases from V and 4 bases from J, with 14 bases between. Germline CDR1 is MNHEY and CDR2 is SVGEGT. There are 14 residues in the CDR3. The CDR3 bases are TGTGCCAGCAGCCCAACAGGGAATCCAGATACGCAGTATTTT. Amino acid sequence: CASSPTGNPDTQYF.

The rearrangement joins TRBV19 to TRBJ1-1, with D hard to call. Germline V lookup: CDR1 LNHDA, CDR2 SQIVND (reference sequence). Trimming removed 3 bases from V and 3 bases from J, with 8 bases in between. The CDR3 is 13 residues long. CDR3 loop: CASSIRRDTEAFF. Here the CDR3 DNA reads TGTGCCAGTAGTATTCGGCGGGACACTGAAGCTTTCTTT.

The table lists this clone with a count of one. The chain links TRBV5-1 to TRBJ2-2; TRBD1 matches at 7 bases. CDR3 size: 16 residues. Germline V CDR1 and CDR2: SGHRS, YFSETQ. The V and J ends lost 5 bases and 2 bases, in that order; junction bases with no gene match: 9. The CDR3 nucleotides are TGCGCCAGCAGGCCACATGACAGGGTTAACACCGGGGAGCTGTTTTTT. It encodes CASRPHDRVNTGELFF.

The chain links TRBV10-3 to TRBJ1-1; maybe TRBD1 (5 bases). CDR1 is ENHRY and CDR2 is SYGVKD in the germline V gene. This CDR3 region has 16 residues. V dropped 6 bases and J dropped 0 bases, with 17 bases sitting between them. In nucleotides, the CDR3 is TGTGCCATCAGCAAAGTCCTGGACACCTTGAACACTGAAGCTTTCTTT. It specifies CAISKVLDTLNTEAFF.

The chain couples TRBV7-9 to TRBJ2-1, with 10 bases fitting TRBD2. Germline CDR1 is SEHNR and CDR2 is FQNEAQ (reference sequence). Trimming cost V 1 base and J 7 bases; bases outside gene matches: 7. The CDR3 sequence is 16 residues long. The chain's CDR3 is CASSLGGSGRINEQFF. As DNA, the CDR3 is TGTGCCAGCAGCTTAGGTGGTAGCGGGAGGATAAATGAGCAGTTCTTC.

As to this clone: One end of the junction fails to match germline, which may point to a read error. The chain has TRBV2 and TRBJ2-3, with TRBD2 matching over 12 bases. Germline V CDR1 and CDR2: SNHLY, FYNNEI. The CDR3 loop spans 18 amino acids. The DNA of the CDR3 is TGTGCCAGCAGGGAAGCGATAGGACTAGCGGGAAGCACAGATACGCAGTATTTT. This sequence encodes CASREAIGLAGSTDTQYF.

The chain joins TRBV11-3 to TRBJ1-2; D is perhaps TRBD1 (6 bases). V lost 5 bases to trimming and J lost 14 bases, with 18 bases between them. Germline V gene data show CDR1 as SGHNT and CDR2 as YENEEA. The CDR3 extends over 12 amino acids. The CDR3 nucleotides are TGTGCCAGCAGCGACAACACAGGGACATTTACCTTC. Protein: CASSDNTGTFTF.